Sequencing of this TCR beta chain was carried out in a study of shared clonotypes between healthy human individuals. Across the whole study: Each donor had three CD4 naive, three CD4 memory, two CD8 naive and one CD8 memory plate. Whole-study results and caveats: Naive CD4 clonotype sharing across a handful of donors was 5% to 6%. Donors were few, which limited the genetic and exposure-history diversity represented.

Terminally differentiated effector memory CD45RA+ cells were left out of the naive CD8 fraction, which was CD45RO-negative and positively selected for CCR7. Libraries were prepared by immunoSEQ multiplex PCR; TCRdb keeps only in-frame clonotypes and omits some of them. The sample has about 580,000 clones, 95% to 98% seen once. This clone was recorded once. Its antigen is currently unknown. The clonotype originates from a man aged 25-45 years in good health. The sequencing input was naive CD8+ T cells sorted from blood.

The CDR3 sequence: CASSLGGAPRNEQFF. For the CDR3, the DNA is TGTGCCAGCAGCCTAGGGGGGGCCCCGCGTAATGAGCAGTTCTTC. J is TRBJ2-1 and V is TRBV6-5; D possibly corresponds to TRBD2 (7 bases). Trimming cost V 6 bases and J 7 bases, with 19 bases left between them. CDR1 is MNHEY and CDR2 is SVGAGI in the germline V gene. This CDR3 comprises 15 residues.